The 27 T cell receptor beta chains below come from one sample, sequenced in a study of CD8 T cells in ankylosing spondylitis. MiXCR, run by TCRdb on the 5' RACE reads, gives a single entry per CDR3 protein. This repertoire shows roughly 7,000 distinct CDR3 sequences, around 2.8% found once; its top ten account for approximately 37%. The material sequenced was blood, either unsorted or a sorted T cell fraction (not recorded which). The source is a female donor with ankylosing spondylitis or in good health (not recorded which).

Relative to its sample, this clonotype is medium-sized. The rearrangement joins TRBV9 to TRBJ2-1; D perhaps matches TRBD2 (7 bases). The V end was cut by 5 bases, the J end by 9 bases, with 18 bases between. The length of the CDR3 is 14 residues. CDR1 and CDR2 from the germline V gene are SGDLS and YYNGEE. This chain's CDR3 is CASRGGGGRSEQFF. CDR3 sequence (DNA): TGTGCCAGCAGAGGGGGGGGCGGCCGCAGTGAGCAGTTCTTC.

Ten or more counts support this clonotype. The rearrangement joins TRBV9 to TRBJ2-2, with D tentatively TRBD2 (6 bases). This CDR3 spans 17 amino acids. Germline lookup yields CDR1 SGDLS and CDR2 YYNGEE. V was cut by 0 bases and J by 0 bases, with 12 bases left in between. The CDR3 loop is CASSVARGGSNTGELFF. The CDR3 DNA sequence: TGTGCCAGCAGCGTAGCCCGAGGAGGGTCGAACACCGGGGAGCTGTTTTTT.

This clonotype was detected many times. The J gene is TRBJ1-5, the V gene TRBV9; maybe TRBD1 (5 bases). CDR1 SGDLS and CDR2 YYNGEE come from the germline V gene. Trimming left V 4 bases short and J 3 bases short, with 11 bases between. The CDR3 spans 14 residues. In nucleotides, the CDR3 is TGTGCCAGCAGCCCGGGGGGTGCCAATCAGCCCCAGCATTTT. This sequence encodes CASSPGGANQPQHF.

In this sample, this clonotype is medium-sized (0.01 to 0.1%). Written as DNA, the CDR3 is TGTGCCAGCAGCCCGGACAGGAGCTCTGGAAACACCATATATTTT. Residues: CASSPDRSSGNTIYF. The chain combines TRBV9 with TRBJ1-3; 7 nucleotides line up with TRBD1. The CDR3 is 15 residues long. The germline V gene encodes CDR1 SGDLS and CDR2 YYNGEE. V lost 4 bases, J lost 0 bases, and 4 bases stayed unmatched.

This clonotype was counted ten times or more. V usage is TRBV20-1 and J usage is TRBJ2-3, with 8 bases that match TRBD2. The CDR3 spans 17 residues. In germline, CDR1 is DFQATT, CDR2 SNEGSKA (reference sequence). CDR3 in amino acids: CNKVAGPPWEGEDTQYF. The DNA of the CDR3 is TGCAATAAAGTAGCGGGACCTCCATGGGAGGGAGAAGATACGCAGTATTTT.

In this sample, this clonotype turned up many times. This chain connects TRBV9 to TRBJ2-3; D ambiguous. Germline V lookup: CDR1 SGDLS, CDR2 YYNGEE. V lost 0 bases to trimming and J lost 2 bases, with 16 bases between them. This CDR3 contains 17 residues. The CDR3 sequence: CASSVGRGRINTDTQYF. The CDR3 nucleotides are TGTGCCAGCAGCGTAGGTCGCGGTCGCATAAACACAGATACGCAGTATTTT. The entire variable domain, with the rest obtained from reference TRBV9 and TRBJ2-3, is as follows: DSGVTQTPKHLITATGQRVTLRCSPRSGDLSVYWYQQSLDQGLQFLIQYYNGEERAKGNILERFSAQQFPDLHSELNLSSLELGDSALYFCASSVGRGRINTDTQYFGPGTRLTVL.

In its sample, this clonotype was seen many times. The J gene is TRBJ2-3, the V gene TRBV9; 13 bases match TRBD2. CDR3 length: 17 amino acids. The trim removed 3 bases at V and 2 bases at J, leaving 6 bases unmatched. Per the germline V gene, CDR1 is SGDLS and CDR2 is YYNGEE. The DNA of the CDR3 is TGTGCCAGCAGCGGAGGGACTAGCGGGATCTCCACAGATACGCAGTATTTT. The encoded protein is CASSGGTSGISTDTQYF.

The sample holds many counts of this clonotype. The chain links TRBV9 to TRBJ2-7; D is ambiguous. The CDR3 extends over 15 amino acids. CDR1 and CDR2 from the germline V gene are SGDLS and YYNGEE. Trimming took off 1 base at V and 7 bases at J, with 18 bases between the two ends. CDR3 residues: CASSVTLAAIGEQYF. In DNA, the CDR3 is TGTGCCAGCAGCGTAACCCTCGCAGCCATCGGTGAGCAGTACTTC.

This clonotype appeared many times. This chain uses TRBV9 with TRBJ1-5; D is possibly TRBD1 (6 bases). The CDR3 is 15 residues long. Trimming took off 0 bases at V and 6 bases at J, with 13 bases between the two ends. Germline V gives CDR1 SGDLS, CDR2 YYNGEE. The CDR3 loop is CASSVEGGPAQPQHF. The CDR3 DNA reads as TGTGCCAGCAGCGTAGAGGGGGGGCCGGCTCAGCCCCAGCATTTT. Supplemented by reference TRBV9 and TRBJ1-5, the full variable domain reads DSGVTQTPKHLITATGQRVTLRCSPRSGDLSVYWYQQSLDQGLQFLIQYYNGEERAKGNILERFSAQQFPDLHSELNLSSLELGDSALYFCASSVEGGPAQPQHFGDGTRLSIL.

This clonotype was counted a few times. The genes are TRBV9 and TRBJ1-1; the match to TRBD1 covers 8 bases. CDR3 length: 15 amino acids. Germline V gene sequence: CDR1 SGDLS, CDR2 YYNGEE. J gave up 3 bases and V 4 bases, and 8 bases lay outside the gene matches. Here the CDR3 DNA reads TGTGCCAGCAGCACCACGGACAGGGCGGACACTGAAGCTTTCTTT. It specifies CASSTTDRADTEAFF.

This chain links TRBV9 with TRBJ2-2, with TRBD1 matching over 9 bases. The trim removed 4 bases at V and 6 bases at J, leaving 10 bases unmatched. CDR3 length: 16 amino acids. Germline CDR1 reads SGDLS; CDR2 reads YYNGEE. In DNA, the CDR3 is TGTGCCAGCAGCCCTCGGGACAGGGATCTACCCGGGGAGCTGTTTTTT. It is translated as CASSPRDRDLPGELFF.

In this sample, this clonotype is medium-sized. The rearrangement uses TRBV9 and TRBJ2-7; TRBD1 is a possible D gene (5 bases). This CDR3 has 14 amino acids. Per the germline V gene, CDR1 is SGDLS and CDR2 is YYNGEE. Trimming took 0 bases from V and 2 from J, leaving 9 bases between them. As DNA, the CDR3 is TGTGCCAGCAGCGTAGGGGCAGGGCCCTACGAGCAGTACTTC. This gives the protein CASSVGAGPYEQYF.

Within the sample, this clonotype is medium-sized (0.01 to 0.1%). The chain links TRBV9 to TRBJ2-2; either TRBD1 or TRBD2 may supply D (5 bases each). This CDR3 is built from 14 residues. Trimming took 3 bases from V and 3 from J, leaving 9 bases between them. CDR1 SGDLS and CDR2 YYNGEE come from the germline V gene. The CDR3 sequence: CASSEMGDTGELFF. The DNA for the CDR3 is TGTGCCAGCAGCGAGATGGGGGACACCGGGGAGCTGTTTTTT. The full variable domain, with the rest looked up from reference TRBV9 and TRBJ2-2, is DSGVTQTPKHLITATGQRVTLRCSPRSGDLSVYWYQQSLDQGLQFLIQYYNGEERAKGNILERFSAQQFPDLHSELNLSSLELGDSALYFCASSEMGDTGELFFGEGSRLTVL.

This clonotype has a count of ten or more. The rearrangement joins TRBV9 to TRBJ2-5, with 9 positions matching TRBD2. The CDR3 loop spans 15 amino acids. Germline V gene lookup returns CDR1 SGDLS and CDR2 YYNGEE. V was clipped by 5 bases and J by 3 bases; unmatched bases: 8. In DNA, the CDR3 is TGTGCCAGCAGTCATCCGGGACTAGCTGAAGAGACCCAGTACTTC. Translating gives CASSHPGLAEETQYF.

This clonotype was observed many times. CDR3 sequence (DNA): TGTGCCAGCAGCGTAACGACAGGGGCGACCTATGGCTACACCTTC. This codes for CASSVTTGATYGYTF. The V and J genes are TRBV9 and TRBJ1-2; TRBD1 agrees at 8 bases. Germline V gives CDR1 SGDLS, CDR2 YYNGEE. This CDR3 has 15 residues. The J segment lost 4 bases and the V segment lost 1 base, leaving 6 bases of the junction unmatched.

This clonotype was seen many times. The chain couples TRBV9 to TRBJ2-7; 8 nucleotides agree with TRBD1. This CDR3 is built from 15 residues. V gave up 3 bases and J gave up 2 bases; unmatched junction bases: 7. CDR1 SGDLS and CDR2 YYNGEE come from the germline V gene. The CDR3 bases are TGTGCCAGCAGCGCCGGACAGGGTTTTGCCTACGAGCAGTACTTC. This sequence encodes CASSAGQGFAYEQYF. The complete variable domain, with remaining parts taken from reference TRBV9 and TRBJ2-7, reads DSGVTQTPKHLITATGQRVTLRCSPRSGDLSVYWYQQSLDQGLQFLIQYYNGEERAKGNILERFSAQQFPDLHSELNLSSLELGDSALYFCASSAGQGFAYEQYFGPGTRLTVT.

In its sample, this clonotype is medium-sized (0.01 to 0.1%). The CDR3 protein is CASSPSRGPGSGNTIYF. The CDR3 DNA sequence: TGTGCCAGCAGCCCCAGCAGGGGACCCGGCTCTGGAAACACCATATATTTT. The chain is built from TRBV9 and TRBJ1-3, with D tentatively TRBD1 (6 bases). V gave up 4 bases and J gave up 0 bases, with 17 bases separating them. The length of the CDR3 is 17 residues. Germline CDR1 and CDR2: SGDLS and YYNGEE.

This clonotype qualifies as medium-sized. The genes are TRBV9 and TRBJ2-3; 7 nucleotides line up with TRBD1. V was clipped by 0 bases and J by 4 bases; unmatched bases: 5. This CDR3 spans 15 amino acids. In germline, CDR1 is SGDLS, CDR2 YYNGEE. CDR3 DNA: TGTGCCAGCAGCGTAGAGGGGGCGTTAGCAGATACGCAGTATTTT. Residues: CASSVEGALADTQYF. Complete variable domain (other parts from reference TRBV9 and TRBJ2-3): DSGVTQTPKHLITATGQRVTLRCSPRSGDLSVYWYQQSLDQGLQFLIQYYNGEERAKGNILERFSAQQFPDLHSELNLSSLELGDSALYFCASSVEGALADTQYFGPGTRLTVL.

This clonotype was seen ten or more times. The rearrangement uses TRBV9 and TRBJ2-7; no firm D call. Trimming cost V 0 bases and J 3 bases, with 7 bases left between them. Germline V gene sequence: CDR1 SGDLS, CDR2 YYNGEE. The CDR3 spans 13 residues. The CDR3 here is CASSVGSDYEQYF. The CDR3, as DNA: TGTGCCAGCAGCGTAGGGTCTGACTACGAGCAGTACTTC.

The table lists this clonotype with many counts. The J gene is TRBJ1-4, the V gene TRBV9, with 7 bases matching TRBD1. CDR3 size: 16 residues. CDR1 is SGDLS and CDR2 is YYNGEE in the germline V gene. Losses at the gene ends were 3 bases for V and 1 base for J; bases not matched to a gene: 6. CDR3 DNA: TGTGCCAGCAGCGGAGGGAGGACAGGAACTAATGAAAAACTGTTTTTT. This encodes CASSGGRTGTNEKLFF.

This clonotype was seen many times. The V and J genes are TRBV9 and TRBJ2-5; 7 bases are a match to TRBD1. This CDR3 comprises 13 residues. Germline loops: CDR1 SGDLS, CDR2 YYNGEE. Trimming took 2 bases from V and 6 from J; bases not matched to a gene: 4. CDR3 loop: CASSVGGQQTQYF. Here the CDR3 DNA reads TGTGCCAGCAGCGTTGGGGGACAGCAGACCCAGTACTTC.

This clonotype was detected ten times or more. V is TRBV9 and J is TRBJ1-3, with a tentative D call TRBD1 (5 bases). The CDR3 runs to 16 residues. The germline V gene encodes CDR1 SGDLS and CDR2 YYNGEE. Deletions cut 3 bases from V and 1 base from J, with 14 bases between. CDR3 nucleotides: TGTGCCAGCAGCGGGGACGAGGGTGGATCTGGAAACACCATATATTTT. This gives the protein CASSGDEGGSGNTIYF.

This clonotype was detected many times. This rearrangement joins TRBV9 to TRBJ2-1, with TRBD2 matching 10 bases. Germline CDR1 is SGDLS and CDR2 is YYNGEE. This CDR3 region has 18 residues. With V trimmed by 0 bases and J by 5 bases, 11 bases remained unmatched. CDR3 nucleotide sequence: TGTGCCAGCAGCGTAGGACTCCCCTCTAGCGGGAGAGACAATGAGCAGTTCTTC. Translated: CASSVGLPSSGRDNEQFF.

This clonotype was found many times. The chain links TRBV9 to TRBJ2-5; TRBD1 or TRBD2 may be the D gene (5 bases each). The CDR3 covers 13 residues. In germline, CDR1 is SGDLS, CDR2 YYNGEE. Trimming removed 0 bases at V and 8 bases at J, with 11 bases between. The CDR3 loop reads CASSVELGDTQYF. DNA of the CDR3: TGTGCCAGCAGCGTAGAACTAGGGGATACCCAGTACTTC.

This clonotype was detected many times. The chain couples TRBV9 to TRBJ1-1, with TRBD1 matching 9 bases. The germline CDR1 and CDR2 sequences are SGDLS and YYNGEE. The CDR3 has 15 residues. With V trimmed by 3 bases and J by 4 bases, 7 bases remained unmatched. The CDR3 spells CASSARTGEGTEAFF. CDR3 bases: TGTGCCAGCAGCGCCAGGACAGGGGAGGGCACTGAAGCTTTCTTT.

This clonotype was observed at least ten times. The chain links TRBV9 to TRBJ2-7; 8 nucleotides align to TRBD2. Germline values: CDR1 SGDLS, CDR2 YYNGEE. The CDR3 sequence is 16 residues long. Losses at the gene ends were 4 bases for V and 0 bases for J; bases not matched to a gene: 9. The DNA of the CDR3 is TGTGCCAGCAGCTCGGGGGGCGGGGGGTTCTCCTACGAGCAGTACTTC. It yields the protein CASSSGGGGFSYEQYF.

By its share, this clonotype is medium-sized. The CDR3 is CASSVTWGLAGPNNEQFF. CDR3 bases: TGTGCCAGCAGCGTAACGTGGGGACTAGCGGGACCGAACAATGAGCAGTTCTTC. The rearrangement links TRBV9 to TRBJ2-1; 13 bases are shared with TRBD2. V gave up 1 base and J gave up 5 bases; unmatched junction bases: 9. This CDR3 region has 18 residues. CDR1 SGDLS and CDR2 YYNGEE come from the germline V gene.